What follows are 4 T cell receptor beta chains derived from one specimen sequenced in a study of blood T cell repertoires in COVID-19. Libraries were prepared by immunoSEQ multiplex PCR; TCRdb keeps only in-frame clonotypes and omits some of them. This table has tens of thousands of clones, approximately 86% appearing once. Sequencing used peripheral blood. These receptors were taken from a woman aged 55-69 years with acute or convalescent COVID-19.

V is TRBV18 and J is TRBJ1-2, with D maybe TRBD1 (6 bases). V lost 8 bases, J lost 2 bases, and 18 bases lay in between. CDR3 length: 15 amino acids. Germline-derived CDR1 and CDR2 are KGHSH and LQKENI. The CDR3 here is CASRGGQVVNYGYTF. As DNA, the CDR3 is TGTGCCAGCCGAGGGGGTCAGGTGGTGAACTATGGCTACACCTTC.

This chain joins TRBV3-1 (or the pseudogene TRBV3-2) and TRBJ2-7, with a possible D match to TRBD1 (5 bases). This CDR3 region has 13 residues. V was trimmed by 0 bases and J by 12 bases, leaving 15 bases between them. Germline V gene lookup returns CDR1 LGHDT and CDR2 YNNKEL (reference sequence). The CDR3 bases are TGTGCCAGCAGCCAAGATTTAAGGGGCCCGGGGTACTTC. Its translation is CASSQDLRGPGYF.

The chain recombines TRBV7-2 with TRBJ2-1, with D possibly being TRBD1 (6 bases). Trimming took off 1 base at V and 14 bases at J, with 9 bases between the two ends. The germline CDR1 and CDR2 sequences are SGHTA and FQGNSA. This CDR3 is 11 amino acids long. Here the CDR3 DNA reads TGTGCCAGCAGCTTAGGACAGGTTAAGTTCTTC. Protein: CASSLGQVKFF.

This clone was detected a few times. This chain uses TRBV9 with TRBJ1-2, with 12 positions matching TRBD1. Germline V gene lookup returns CDR1 SGDLS and CDR2 YYNGEE. The CDR3 runs 15 residues. V shed 1 base, J shed 4 bases, and the junction held 2 bases outside the gene matches. The CDR3 DNA follows: TGTGCCAGCAGCGTAACGGGACAGGGGGCCTATGGCTACACCTTC. Translating gives CASSVTGQGAYGYTF.